This section outlines one TCR beta chain sequence together with its context. Its antigen is unknown. No clone much larger than this one lies a single base away; base qualities are absent. This entry comes from a study of OX40 agonist ivuxolimab in advanced cancers. Study-wide context: Ivuxolimab was a fully human IgG2 agonistic monoclonal antibody targeting the costimulatory receptor OX40 (CD134). Intravenous ivuxolimab was administered to patients every 2 weeks at six dose levels: 0.01, 0.1, 0.3, 1.5, 3 and 10 mg/kg. Among the roughly 52 dose-escalation patients, around 20 had hepatocellular carcinoma, some 15 melanoma, 9 renal cell carcinoma and 9 head and neck cancer. In the dose-escalation cohort, roughly 80% of patients were male, and the mean age was about 55 years, with a range of roughly 20 to 80. Prior anti-PD-1, anti-PD-L1 or anti-CTLA-4 therapy was permitted, and checkpoint inhibitors had been received by less than 45% of dose-escalation patients. Three dose-escalation patients achieved partial responses, one with hepatocellular carcinoma and two with cutaneous melanoma. The point of sequencing TCRbeta in the periphery was to test whether ivuxolimab changed TCR sequence diversity and drove clonal T-cell expansion. The paper describes the monotherapy dose-escalation part (N ≈ 50 patients) of the phase I trial of ivuxolimab.

Here is what the overall study found, with its caveats: At doses from 0.1 to 3.0 mg/kg, clonal expansion was seen in both CD4+ and CD8+ blood T cells between baseline and week 6. Which antigens the clonally expanded peripheral T cells were specific for was not determined. In the 0.1-3.0 mg/kg groups, partial responders had among the lowest normalized peripheral clonal expansion, particularly in CD8+ T cells. After ivuxolimab, CD8+ T cells had more expanded clones than CD4+ T cells on average. Low levels of normalized T-cell clonal expansion were also shown by some nonresponding patients.

For sequencing of the TCRbeta CDR3 region, genomic DNA was extracted from the sorted cells. The immunoSEQ Assay was used to sequence the TCRbeta CDR3 regions. Entries here come from immuneACCESS through TCRdb and include only in-frame sequences with V and J called. Some clones fail to appear in such tables; in the studies checked, an unresolved V gene covers under half of the shortfall, and the cause of the remainder is unknown. This sample is represented by 70,000 to 75,000 clones; roughly 82% of them were singletons. Clones ranked in the top ten supply approximately 5% of the sample. From the cysteine through the phenylalanine, the CDR3 covers 18 amino acids. The entry retains the CDR3 DNA only, 54 bases that are in frame from base 1. V lost 5 bases and J lost 2 bases; the stretch between them is 24 bases long. The germline V gene encodes CDR1 MDHEN and CDR2 SYDVKM. The trial excluded patients who had a history of autoimmune disease or who were on systemic immunosuppression. Peripheral blood for TCR sequencing was drawn from every dose cohort at baseline, at cycle 4 day 1 and at cycle 7 day 1. The samples were taken from a phase I, first-in-human, multicenter, open-label dose-escalation trial of ivuxolimab. Adults with locally advanced or metastatic melanoma, renal cell, hepatocellular, or head and neck squamous cell carcinoma were enrolled in the trial. Before TCR sequencing, CD4+ T cells and CD8+ T cells were sorted from peripheral blood as separate populations.

The source was CD4+ or CD8+ T cells sorted from blood, collected in a trial of the OX40 agonist ivuxolimab. The clonotype was recovered from an adult with an advanced solid tumor such as melanoma, head and neck, liver or kidney cancer. The rearranged segments are TRBV28 and TRBJ1-2; the D gene is perhaps TRBD1, on 6 matching bases. The CDR3 is CASSIEVGQGNLNYGYTF. The base sequence is TGTGCCAGCAGTATCGAAGTTGGGCAGGGGAACTTAAACTATGGCTACACCTTC.